One and the same sample provided the 32 T cell receptor beta chains below, sequenced in a study of CD8 T cells in ankylosing spondylitis. Findings and limits, study-wide: Among TCR beta sequences, a motif of under ten highly homologous variants appeared characteristic of ankylosing spondylitis blood.

A single record per CDR3 protein comes from TCRdb applying MiXCR to the 5' RACE reads. The sample has approximately 500,000 distinct CDR3 sequences, roughly 13% seen once; the top ten hold 6.5% to 7%. These receptors' antigens are unknown. The sequencing sample was made of blood, either unsorted or a sorted T cell fraction (not recorded which). The receptors come from a male donor with ankylosing spondylitis.

This clonotype came up a few times. V and J are TRBV20-1 and TRBJ1-5; a weak D match, TRBD1 (6 bases). Germline CDR1 is DFQATT and CDR2 is SNEGSKA (reference sequence). The CDR3 runs 11 residues. The ends were cut back, 5 bases at V and 10 bases at J, with 12 bases in the middle. CDR3: CSARTVGPQHF. The CDR3 DNA follows: TGCAGTGCTCGGACAGTTGGTCCCCAGCATTTT.

V and J are TRBV19 and TRBJ1-1; 8 nucleotides agree with TRBD1. The germline V gene encodes CDR1 LNHDA and CDR2 SQIVND (reference sequence). Trimming removed 5 bases from V and 0 bases from J; junction bases left unmatched: 5. There are 15 residues in the CDR3. The CDR3 protein is CASSRQGALNTEAFF. DNA for the CDR3: TGTGCCAGTAGTCGCCAGGGGGCCTTGAACACTGAAGCTTTCTTT.

The chain combines TRBV5-1 with TRBJ1-2; no clear D gene. The CDR3 has 14 residues. Germline V gene sequence: CDR1 SGHRS, CDR2 YFSETQ. Between the trimmed V and J ends, which lost 0 bases and 4 bases, there was a span of 10 bases. CDR3 DNA sequence: TGCGCCAGCAGCTTGGAGCCCGCGTCCTATGGCTACACCTTC. It codes for CASSLEPASYGYTF. The full variable domain, completed using reference TRBV5-1 and TRBJ1-2, is KAGVTQTPRYLIKTRGQQVTLSCSPISGHRSVSWYQQTPGQGLQFLFEYFSETQRNKGNFPGRFSGRQFSNSRSEMNVSTLELGDSALYLCASSLEPASYGYTFGSGTRLTVV.

This clonotype was detected only a few times. The CDR3 DNA reads as TGTGCCAGCAGTTTACAGGAATACAATGAGCAGTTCTTC. Its translation: CASSLQEYNEQFF. The chain links TRBV27 to TRBJ2-1; D not resolved. V dropped 2 bases and J dropped 4 bases, with 6 bases sitting between them. Germline assignment: CDR1 MNHEY and CDR2 SMNVEV (reference sequence). The CDR3 totals 13 residues.

This clonotype was picked up a small number of times. The rearrangement uses TRBV6-1 and TRBJ2-5; perhaps TRBD2 as D (5 bases). Germline V gene sequence: CDR1 MNHNS, CDR2 SASEGT. The V end lost 6 bases, the J end lost 14 bases, and 19 bases lay between the germline ends. The CDR3 contains 12 residues. The CDR3 DNA sequence: TGTGCCAGCAGACCCGAGGGCAGGACCCCTTACTTC. Its protein product is CASRPEGRTPYF.

This clonotype was found many times. The CDR3 bases are TGTGCCAGCAGCTCCGGGACAGGGGGTGATCAGCCCCAGCATTTT. Translation: CASSSGTGGDQPQHF. The J gene is TRBJ1-5, the V gene TRBV3-1, with TRBD1 matching over 11 bases. The V gene end was trimmed by 5 bases and the J gene end by 5 bases; junction bases not matched to a gene: 5. Germline CDR1 and CDR2: LGHDT and YNNKEL (reference sequence). The CDR3 is 15 residues long.

This chain connects TRBV7-9 to TRBJ1-5, with D unresolved. There are 12 residues in the CDR3. The V end lost 1 base, the J end lost 15 bases, and 13 bases lay between the germline ends. Germline CDR1 reads SEHNR; CDR2 reads FQNEAQ (reference sequence). This chain's CDR3 is CASSLGEPPMHF. In DNA, the CDR3 is TGTGCCAGCAGCTTAGGCGAGCCGCCCATGCATTTT.

This rearrangement joins TRBV5-1 to TRBJ1-2; D is undetermined. CDR1 and CDR2 from the germline V gene are SGHRS and YFSETQ. Trimming stripped 4 bases from V and 3 bases from J, with 16 bases between. The CDR3 has 15 amino acids. In DNA form, the CDR3 reads TGCGCCAGCAGCGTACGGGCCTCCGGCGACTATGGCTACACCTTC. Translating it yields CASSVRASGDYGYTF.

This clonotype was counted many times. The CDR3 bases are TGTGCCACCAGCAGAGATAAGTCGAGGGAGCAGTACGTC. Translated: CATSRDKSREQYV. This rearrangement joins TRBV15 to TRBJ2-7; D not certain. The germline CDR1 and CDR2 sequences are LNHNV and YYDKDF (reference sequence). V dropped 0 bases and J dropped 7 bases, with 10 bases sitting between them. The CDR3 extends over 13 amino acids.

Notes on this clonotype: Germline and junction disagree at one end, which may indicate a read error. The chain's CDR3 is CASSLDSGVGEKLFF. In nucleotides, the CDR3 is TGTGCCAGCAGTTTGGACTCAGGGGTCGGTGAAAAACTGTTTTTT. The chain recombines TRBV5-4 with TRBJ1-4; maybe TRBD1 (6 bases). The CDR3 has 15 residues. Germline CDR1 SGHNT, CDR2 YYREEE (reference sequence). Full variable domain (missing parts from reference TRBV5-4 and TRBJ1-4): ETGVTQSPTHLIKTRGQQVTLRCSSQSGHNTVSWYQQALGQGPQFIFQYYREEENGRGNFPPRFSGLQFPNYSSELNVNALELDDSALYLCASSLDSGVGEKLFFGSGTQLSVL.

This clonotype was seen at least ten times. The chain has TRBV7-9 and TRBJ1-1, with 8 bases matching TRBD1. Germline V gene sequence: CDR1 SEHNR, CDR2 FQNEAQ (reference sequence). The V and J ends lost 5 bases and 3 bases, in that order; junction bases with no gene match: 5. There are 14 residues in the CDR3. Here the CDR3 DNA reads TGTGCCAGCAGCGTACCAGGGGGCGACACTGAAGCTTTCTTT. Residues: CASSVPGGDTEAFF.

The chain links TRBV5-1 to TRBJ1-3; maybe TRBD1 (5 bases). Trimming left V 0 bases short and J 1 base short, with 8 bases between. Germline CDR1 is SGHRS and CDR2 is YFSETQ. This CDR3 is 15 amino acids long. The CDR3 loop reads CASSLDRMSGNTIYF. DNA of the CDR3: TGCGCCAGCAGCTTGGACAGGATGTCTGGAAACACCATATATTTT. The full variable domain, with the rest looked up from reference TRBV5-1 and TRBJ1-3, is KAGVTQTPRYLIKTRGQQVTLSCSPISGHRSVSWYQQTPGQGLQFLFEYFSETQRNKGNFPGRFSGRQFSNSRSEMNVSTLELGDSALYLCASSLDRMSGNTIYFGEGSWLTVV.

In its sample, this clonotype was seen a few times. The V and J genes are TRBV3-1 and TRBJ2-7, with unresolved D. This CDR3 contains 12 residues. Germline lookup yields CDR1 LGHDT and CDR2 YNNKEL (reference sequence). The V end was cut by 1 base, the J end by 8 bases, with 9 bases between. CDR3 in DNA: TGTGCCAGCAGCCAAGGGGGTACGAAGCAGTACTTC. Protein sequence: CASSQGGTKQYF.

The rearrangement uses TRBV20-1 and TRBJ1-3; D gene ambiguous. The V and J ends lost 4 bases and 0 bases respectively, with 16 bases between them. Germline V gene sequence: CDR1 DFQATT, CDR2 SNEGSKA (reference sequence). The CDR3 contains 16 residues. The CDR3 reads CSATLKGSLSGNTIYF. The CDR3 DNA reads TGCAGTGCTACACTCAAGGGTTCCCTCTCTGGAAACACCATATATTTT.

Here the CDR3 DNA reads TGTGCCACCAGTGACGGCTGGGGGCATCAGCCCCAGCATTTT. It specifies CATSDGWGHQPQHF. V and J are TRBV24-1 and TRBJ1-5; TRBD1 might be the D (6 bases). Germline-derived CDR1 and CDR2 are KGHDR and SFDVKD. The CDR3 extends over 14 amino acids. Trimming took 4 bases from V and 5 from J, leaving 11 bases between them.

This clonotype was counted only a few times. This chain joins TRBV7-9 and TRBJ2-7; D unresolved. The CDR3 totals 11 residues. The germline gives CDR1 SEHNR, CDR2 FQNEAQ (reference sequence). Trimming cost V 5 bases and J 4 bases, with 6 bases left between them. The CDR3 sequence: CASSPVYEQYF. The CDR3 DNA sequence: TGTGCCAGCAGCCCCGTATACGAGCAGTACTTC.

The sample holds a few counts of this clonotype. In DNA form, the CDR3 reads TGCGCCAGCAGCTTGGCCTTCATGAGCTCCTACAATGAGCAGTTCTTC. Translation: CASSLAFMSSYNEQFF. The rearrangement uses TRBV5-1 and TRBJ2-1; D not certain. From germline, CDR1 is SGHRS and CDR2 YFSETQ. CDR3 length equals 16 residues. Trimming removed 0 bases at V and 0 bases at J, with 10 bases between.

The chain joins TRBV27 to TRBJ2-7; 11 bases are a match to TRBD2. The V segment lost 6 bases and the J segment 4 bases; nucleotides outside the gene matches: 8. This CDR3 comprises 15 residues. Germline CDR1 and CDR2: MNHEY and SMNVEV (reference sequence). CDR3 sequence (DNA): TGTGCCAGCAGCTTCGATACTAGCGGGAGTTACGAGCAGTACTTC. As protein: CASSFDTSGSYEQYF.

This clonotype was counted at least ten times. This sequence joins TRBV5-1 and TRBJ2-3; D may be TRBD2 (6 bases). V was clipped by 0 bases and J by 1 base, with 9 bases between them. The CDR3 length is 15 residues. The germline CDR1 and CDR2 sequences are SGHRS and YFSETQ. The CDR3, as DNA: TGCGCCAGCAGCTTGGAGGACTATCGCACAGATACGCAGTATTTT. It specifies CASSLEDYRTDTQYF.

This clonotype was seen many times. The rearrangement joins TRBV20-1 to TRBJ2-5, with D tentatively TRBD1 or TRBD2 (5 bases each). This CDR3 spans 12 amino acids. CDR1 and CDR2 (germline): DFQATT, SNEGSKA (reference sequence). V was pared by 5 bases and J by 2 bases, with 9 bases between. CDR3 DNA sequence: TGCAGTGCTCAGAGGGGTCAAGAGACCCAGTACTTC. The encoded protein is CSAQRGQETQYF.

CDR3 sequence: CATNPGQGTLIRSQYF. The CDR3 DNA follows: TGTGCCACCAACCCTGGACAGGGAACCCTAATACGGTCGCAGTATTTT. The J gene is TRBJ2-3, the V gene TRBV15; 8 nucleotides agree with TRBD1. The CDR3 sequence is 16 residues long. Germline V gene sequence: CDR1 LNHNV, CDR2 YYDKDF (reference sequence). V was clipped by 7 bases and J by 10 bases; unmatched bases: 19. Using reference TRBV15 and TRBJ2-3 for the parts outside the CDR3, the full variable domain is DAMVIQNPRYQVTQFGKPVTLSCSQTLNHNVMYWYQQKSSQAPKLLFHYYDKDFNNEADTPDNFQSRRPNTSFCFLDIRSPGLGDTAMYLCATNPGQGTLIRSQYFGPGTRLTVL.

V usage is TRBV20-1 and J usage is TRBJ2-5; TRBD1 is a possible D gene (6 bases). V lost 6 bases and J lost 2, with 13 bases in between. There are 13 residues in the CDR3. Germline CDR1 DFQATT, CDR2 SNEGSKA (reference sequence). DNA for the CDR3: TGCAGTGCAGGACAGACCGAGCAAGAGACCCAGTACTTC. Protein product: CSAGQTEQETQYF.

This clonotype showed up just a few times. The rearrangement joins TRBV27 to TRBJ2-3, with no clear D. V was shortened by 3 bases and J by 6 bases, with 13 bases between the two germline ends. The CDR3 is 14 residues long. Looked up from germline, CDR1 is MNHEY and CDR2 is SMNVEV (reference sequence). The DNA for the CDR3 is TGTGCCAGCAGTTTTGGGCCTACACGTGATACGCAGTATTTT. Its protein is CASSFGPTRDTQYF.

The V gene is TRBV7-9, the J gene TRBJ2-1; 8 bases align to TRBD2. The CDR3 is 16 amino acids. Germline V gene data show CDR1 as SEHNR and CDR2 as FQNEAQ (reference sequence). The J segment lost 8 bases and the V segment lost 1 base, leaving 10 bases of the junction unmatched. CDR3 sequence (DNA): TGTGCCAGCAGCTTAGTGGTGGCTAGCGGGTTGGATGAGCAGTTCTTC. It yields the protein CASSLVVASGLDEQFF.

On this clonotype: The junction differs from germline at one of its ends, possibly a read error. V gene TRBV7-8 combines with J gene TRBJ2-5; TRBD2 matches 14 bases. The CDR3 contains 15 residues. The germline CDR1 and CDR2 sequences are SGHVS and FQNEAQ. In DNA form, the CDR3 reads TGTGCCAACCAACCCTTGAACGGACTAGCGGGAGGAAAGGTCTTC. It translates to CANQPLNGLAGGKVF.

The chain has TRBV5-1 and TRBJ1-6, with 9 positions matching TRBD1. This CDR3 has 15 residues. Germline V gives CDR1 SGHRS, CDR2 YFSETQ. V dropped 0 bases and J dropped 11; count of bases not matched to a gene: 6. The CDR3 nucleotides are TGCGCCAGCAGCTTGGACCCGGGACAGGGCACACCCCTCCACTTT. It specifies CASSLDPGQGTPLHF.

The sample holds a few counts of this clonotype. J is TRBJ2-1 and V is TRBV20-1, with 7 bases identical to TRBD2. This CDR3 region has 14 residues. Germline CDR1 and CDR2: DFQATT and SNEGSKA (reference sequence). Unmatched junction bases numbered 9, after V lost 3 bases and J lost 7 bases. As DNA, the CDR3 is TGCAGTGCTAGGGGAGGGCTAGCTGGGAATGAGCAGTTCTTC. Encoded protein: CSARGGLAGNEQFF.

The genes are TRBV11-2 and TRBJ2-1; a possible D gene is TRBD1 (5 bases). The CDR3 extends over 14 amino acids. V was pared by 5 bases and J by 6 bases, with 14 bases between. Germline CDR1 is SGHAT and CDR2 is FQNNGV. CDR3 bases: TGTGCCAGCAGCAAATCCACAGGATCCAATGAGCAGTTCTTC. Amino acids: CASSKSTGSNEQFF.

This clonotype came up a few times. The V and J genes are TRBV19 and TRBJ2-4; D may be TRBD1 (5 bases). CDR1 LNHDA and CDR2 SQIVND come from the germline V gene (reference sequence). Trimming left V 5 bases short and J 0 bases short, with 11 bases between. There are 15 residues in the CDR3. CDR3 in DNA: TGTGCCAGTAGTGCCAAGACAGAAGCCAAAAACATTCAGTACTTC. This encodes CASSAKTEAKNIQYF. Looking up the rest from reference TRBV19 and TRBJ2-4 gives the full variable domain: DGGITQSPKYLFRKEGQNVTLSCEQNLNHDAMYWYRQDPGQGLRLIYYSQIVNDFQKGDIAEGYSVSREKKESFPLTVTSAQKNPTAFYLCASSAKTEAKNIQYFGAGTRLSVL.

This clonotype was recorded at least ten times. The V and J genes are TRBV29-1 and TRBJ2-7, with TRBD1 matching over 9 bases. This CDR3 is 13 amino acids long. Trimming took 6 bases from V and 7 from J; bases not matched to a gene: 10. Germline V gene lookup returns CDR1 SQVTM and CDR2 ANQGSEA. CDR3 loop: CSVAGTGPGEQYV. The CDR3 bases are TGCAGCGTCGCCGGGACAGGGCCTGGGGAGCAGTACGTC.

This clonotype showed up many times. This rearrangement joins TRBV5-1 to TRBJ1-1, with D perhaps TRBD1 (5 bases). Germline values: CDR1 SGHRS, CDR2 YFSETQ. V lost 4 bases and J 0 bases, leaving 10 bases between the germline ends. This CDR3 is 14 amino acids long. The CDR3 here is CASSQQTVNTEAFF. In DNA, the CDR3 is TGCGCCAGCAGCCAACAGACAGTGAACACTGAAGCTTTCTTT.

This clonotype was observed a few times. DNA for the CDR3: TGCAGTGCTAGAGATCCGGGGCGGGACACAGATACGCAGTATTTT. It yields the protein CSARDPGRDTDTQYF. The gene calls are TRBV20-1 and TRBJ2-3, with D possibly TRBD2 on 6 matching bases. The ends were cut back, 0 bases at V and 2 bases at J, with 12 bases in the middle. There are 15 residues in the CDR3. The germline V gene encodes CDR1 DFQATT and CDR2 SNEGSKA (reference sequence).